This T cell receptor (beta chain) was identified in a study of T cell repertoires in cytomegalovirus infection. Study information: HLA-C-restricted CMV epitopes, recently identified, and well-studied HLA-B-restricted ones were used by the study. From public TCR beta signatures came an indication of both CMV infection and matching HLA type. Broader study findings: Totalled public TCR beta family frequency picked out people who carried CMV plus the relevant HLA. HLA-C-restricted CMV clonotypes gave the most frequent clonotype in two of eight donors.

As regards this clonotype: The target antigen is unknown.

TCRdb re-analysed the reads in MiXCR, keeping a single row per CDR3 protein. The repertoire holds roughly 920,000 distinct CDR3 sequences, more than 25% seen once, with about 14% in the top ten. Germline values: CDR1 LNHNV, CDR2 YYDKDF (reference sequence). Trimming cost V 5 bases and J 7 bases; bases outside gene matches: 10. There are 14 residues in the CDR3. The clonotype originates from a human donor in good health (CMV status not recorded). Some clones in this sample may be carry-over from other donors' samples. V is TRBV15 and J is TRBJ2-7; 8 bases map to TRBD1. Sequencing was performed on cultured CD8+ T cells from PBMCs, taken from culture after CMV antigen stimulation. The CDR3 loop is CATSLTGAGREQYF. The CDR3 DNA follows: TGTGCCACCAGCCTGACAGGGGCGGGGAGGGAGCAGTACTTC.